The clone carrying this TCR beta chain was recorded many times. As yet, its antigen is unknown. Populations isolated by sorting all had purity greater than 95%. This record belongs to a study of beta chain features in type 1 diabetes. Whole-study context: Cell yields, gender and age were similar in healthy donors and patients.

Germline-derived CDR1 and CDR2 are LNHNV and YYDKDF (reference sequence). The CDR3 contains 15 residues. With V trimmed by 3 bases and J by 2 bases, 4 bases remained unmatched. Broader study findings: Any HLA effect on TCRB rearrangement was left unresolved by small sub-analyses. All four CD4+ subsets of Type 1 diabetes patients contained TCRB CDR3s that were moderately but significantly shorter.

Of the isolated RNA, all was reverse transcribed, and so the sequenced material was expressed TCRB transcripts. The assay was immunoSEQ multiplex PCR, and TCRdb's table has in-frame clones only and misses some. The sample lists some 410,000 clones; approximately 15% were seen once. This clonotype was sampled from a man aged 25 to 45 in good health. The chain links TRBV15 to TRBJ2-7; 10 bases line up with TRBD2. Sequencing used naive CD4+ T cells from blood. The CDR3 protein is CATSSWTSGTYEQYV. Written as DNA, the CDR3 is TGTGCCACCAGCAGCTGGACTAGCGGCACCTACGAGCAGTACGTC.